This T cell receptor (beta chain) is from a study of T cell responses to AZD1222 COVID-19 vaccine. Study-wide background: It was second doses at about 4 or about 12 weeks that were pooled.

The CDR3 covers 15 residues. Trimming took off 0 bases at V and 2 bases at J, with 11 bases between the two ends. From germline, CDR1 is SQVTM and CDR2 ANQGSEA. General study points: Spike-specific TCRs gained breadth and depth after people received two AZD1222 doses. Among the donors, most were white British and more were female, and clonal diversity was possibly underestimated.

TCRdb keeps only in-frame clones here, not all; method: immunoSEQ multiplex PCR. The data show approximately 150,000 clones, around 92% seen once. A word on this clone: No antigen is known for it.

The sequence derives from an adult in good health. Sequences were derived from peripheral blood, sampled on day 0 of AZD1222 vaccination. V gene TRBV29-1 combines with J gene TRBJ1-3; D not resolved. The chain's CDR3 is CSVEDTAFTGNTIYF. The CDR3 bases are TGCAGCGTTGAAGATACGGCATTTACTGGAAACACCATATATTTT.